This T cell receptor (beta chain) comes out of a study of human CD8 memory T cell subsets. General study findings and limits: Precursor exhausted and stem-like memory T cell repertoires shared minimal overlap.

The CDR3 covers 17 residues. Germline CDR1 reads SNHLY; CDR2 reads FYNNEI. Judged by frequency, this clonotype is large (0.1 to 1%). The antigen remains undetermined. UMI-labeled 5' RACE generated the TCR beta libraries. TCRdb re-called the 5' RACE reads and gives one entry per CDR3 protein, without DNA. This table lists roughly 6,800 distinct CDR3 sequences. The V gene is TRBV2, the J gene TRBJ1-2; checking the TCRdb D call of TRBD1 is not possible without DNA. The sequence derives from a human donor in good health. What was sequenced was CD8+ T cells from PBMCs. Here the CDR3 reads CAIPAGGEGGPNYGYTF.